Presented here are 4 T cell receptor beta chains from one specimen sequenced in a study of blood T cell repertoires in COVID-19. Measured with immunoSEQ multiplex PCR; TCRdb has only the in-frame clones, and not every one. There are 130,000 or so clones in the sample; around 84% occur only once, and roughly 8% lies in the top ten. Sequenced input: peripheral blood. The receptors shown here come from a woman aged 55-69 years with acute or convalescent COVID-19.

V is TRBV29-1 and J is TRBJ1-4; TRBD1 is a possible D gene (6 bases). V was pared by 1 base and J by 0 bases, with 12 bases between. CDR3 length: 16 residues. CDR1 is SQVTM, CDR2 ANQGSEA, per germline. In DNA, the CDR3 is TGCAGCGTTGAAGGTGGACAGCCCGCAACTAATGAAAAACTGTTTTTT. It codes for CSVEGGQPATNEKLFF.

This clone was counted between two and nine times. J is TRBJ2-7 and V is TRBV6-2 or TRBV6-3, with unresolved D. Germline CDR1 MNHEY, CDR2 SVGEGT. The CDR3 consists of 11 residues. Trimming left V 2 bases short and J 7 bases short, with 6 bases between. CDR3 bases: TGTGCCAGCAGTTACGACGGGGAGCAGTACTTC. Protein: CASSYDGEQYF.

The chain has TRBV10-3 and TRBJ2-7, with TRBD1 matching over 9 bases. V shed 6 bases, J shed 3 bases, and the junction held 6 bases outside the gene matches. The CDR3 runs 14 residues. Germline CDR1 and CDR2: ENHRY and SYGVKD. CDR3 bases: TGTGCCATCAGGGGAGACAGGGGGATCTACGAGCAGTACTTC. It translates to CAIRGDRGIYEQYF.

This clone was seen a handful of times. CDR3 bases: TGTGCCAGCAGCGTAGCCAATCTGGGGGCCACTGAAGCTTTCTTT. The encoded protein is CASSVANLGATEAFF. The J gene is TRBJ1-1, the V gene TRBV9, with a weak D call TRBD1 (6 bases). This CDR3 is 15 amino acids long. V lost 0 bases, J lost 4 bases, and 13 bases lay in between. Germline-derived CDR1 and CDR2 are SGDLS and YYNGEE.